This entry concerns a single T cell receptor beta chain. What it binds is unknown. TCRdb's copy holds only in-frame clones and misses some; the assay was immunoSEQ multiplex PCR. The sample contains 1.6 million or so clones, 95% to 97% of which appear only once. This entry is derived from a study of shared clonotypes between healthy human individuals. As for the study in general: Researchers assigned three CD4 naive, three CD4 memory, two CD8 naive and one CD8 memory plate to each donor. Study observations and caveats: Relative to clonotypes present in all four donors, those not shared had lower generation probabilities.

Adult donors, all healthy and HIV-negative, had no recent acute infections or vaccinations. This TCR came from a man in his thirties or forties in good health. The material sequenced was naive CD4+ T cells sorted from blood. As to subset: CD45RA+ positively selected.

Here the CDR3 DNA reads TGTGCCAGCACCTTCTACTCCTACAATGAGCAGTTCTTC. This sequence encodes CASTFYSYNEQFF. The chain is built from TRBV5-8 and TRBJ2-1; D call uncertain. Germline CDR1 is SGHTS and CDR2 is YDEGEE. Trimming cost V 6 bases and J 0 bases, with 7 bases left between them. This CDR3 is built from 13 residues.